This T cell receptor (beta chain) appears in the sequencing data of a study of identifying expanded T cells in peripheral blood. Findings and caveats of the study: Technical replicates showed about 1.1 changed clones; roughly two weeks about 16.4; four weeks 19. Clone count variance between roughly 2-week samples rose with total template count.

Profiled with immunoSEQ multiplex PCR; TCRdb holds only in-frame clones, not every one. The data show roughly 120,000 clones, less than 90% seen once. The CDR3 is made up of 17 amino acids. The germline gives CDR1 SGHRS, CDR2 YFSETQ. The trim removed 7 bases at V and 2 bases at J, leaving 12 bases unmatched. This clone was seen only a few times. Its target is unknown. This sequence joins TRBV5-1 and TRBJ2-2; TRBD2 agrees at 9 bases. The receptor comes from a person between 18 and 75 years old in good health. The sample comprised blood. The CDR3 loop is CASRRGSGGQNTGELFF. In nucleotides, the CDR3 is TGCGCCAGCCGAAGGGGTAGCGGGGGACAAAACACCGGGGAGCTGTTTTTT.